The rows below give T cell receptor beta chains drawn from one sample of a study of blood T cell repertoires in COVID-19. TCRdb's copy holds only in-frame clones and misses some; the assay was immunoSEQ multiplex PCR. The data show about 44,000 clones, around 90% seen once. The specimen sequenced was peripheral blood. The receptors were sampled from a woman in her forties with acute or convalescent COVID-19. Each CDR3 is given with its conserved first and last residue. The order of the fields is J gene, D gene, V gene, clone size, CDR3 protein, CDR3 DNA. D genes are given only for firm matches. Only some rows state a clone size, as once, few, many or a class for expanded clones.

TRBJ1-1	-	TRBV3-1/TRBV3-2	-	CASSQQQGVTEAFF	TGTGCCAGCAGCCAGCAACAGGGAGTAACTGAAGCTTTCTTT
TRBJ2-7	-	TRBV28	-	CASRPTAPSYEQYF	TGTGCCAGCAGGCCGACAGCGCCGTCCTACGAGCAGTACTTC
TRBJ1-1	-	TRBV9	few	CASSPGTPADTEAFF	TGTGCCAGCAGCCCGGGGACTCCGGCGGACACTGAAGCTTTCTTT
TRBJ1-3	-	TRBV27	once	CASSFQNSGNTIYF	TGTGCCAGCAGTTTCCAGAACTCTGGAAACACCATATATTTT
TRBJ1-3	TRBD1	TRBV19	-	CASSIGTGAGNTIYF	TGTGCCAGTAGTATTGGGACAGGGGCTGGAAACACCATATATTTT
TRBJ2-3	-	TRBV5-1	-	CASAGGQIYADTQYF	TGCGCCAGCGCCGGGGGACAGATTTACGCAGATACGCAGTATTTT
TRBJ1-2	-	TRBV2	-	CASTGEVYGYTF	TGTGCCAGCACCGGGGAAGTCTATGGCTACACCTTC
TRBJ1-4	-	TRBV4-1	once	CASSQGVGATNEKLFF	TGCGCCAGCAGCCAAGGAGTCGGGGCAACTAATGAAAAACTGTTTTTT
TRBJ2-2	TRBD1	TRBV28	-	CASRPLNLGRDRGRAGELFF	TGTGCCAGCAGACCTCTCAACCTCGGCCGGGACAGAGGAAGAGCCGGGGAGCTGTTTTTT
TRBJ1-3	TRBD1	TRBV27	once	CASSRDRGAGNTIYF	TGTGCCAGCAGTCGAGACAGGGGGGCTGGAAACACCATATATTTT
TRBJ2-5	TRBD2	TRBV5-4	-	CASSPLAGWVETQYF	TGTGCCAGCAGCCCTTTAGCGGGATGGGTGGAGACCCAGTACTTC
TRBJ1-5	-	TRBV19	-	CASQTLTPPGQPQHF	TGTGCCAGCCAAACCTTGACACCTCCAGGTCAGCCCCAGCATTTT
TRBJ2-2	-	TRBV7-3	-	CASSLSPRANTGELFF	TGTGCCAGCAGCTTATCCCCACGGGCGAACACCGGGGAGCTGTTTTTT
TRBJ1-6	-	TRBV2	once	CASTISMDSRGTPLHF	TGTGCCAGCACCATCTCAATGGACTCTCGTGGCACACCCCTCCACTTT
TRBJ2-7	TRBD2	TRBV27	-	CASSTPGLAGYEQYF	TGTGCCAGCAGTACCCCGGGACTAGCGGGCTACGAGCAGTACTTC
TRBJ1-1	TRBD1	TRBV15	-	CATSGDPTGANTEAFF	TGTGCCACCAGCGGAGACCCGACAGGGGCCAACACTGAAGCTTTCTTT
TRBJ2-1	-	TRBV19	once	CASSALDYNEQFF	TGTGCCAGTAGTGCACTAGATTACAATGAGCAGTTCTTC
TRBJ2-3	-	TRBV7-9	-	CASSFSSTGSTDTQYF	TGTGCCAGCAGTTTTTCGTCGACAGGTAGTACAGATACGCAGTATTTT
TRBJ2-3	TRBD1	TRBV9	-	CASSVGGRGTDTQYF	TGTGCCAGCAGCGTAGGCGGCAGGGGGACAGATACGCAGTATTTT
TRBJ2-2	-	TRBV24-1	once	CATSDSYRQNTGELFF	TGTGCCACCAGTGATTCTTACAGACAGAACACCGGGGAGCTGTTTTTT
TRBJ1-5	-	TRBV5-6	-	CASSLDLGGPQHF	TGTGCCAGCAGCTTGGACCTGGGGGGGCCCCAGCATTTT
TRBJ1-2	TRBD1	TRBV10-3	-	CAISSDRERYTF	TGTGCCATCAGTTCGGACAGGGAGCGCTACACCTTC
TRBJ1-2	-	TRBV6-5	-	CASSYTTDSYYGYTF	TGTGCCAGCAGTTACACGACGGACAGTTACTATGGCTACACCTTC
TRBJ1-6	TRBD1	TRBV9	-	CASSLMDRFSNSPLHF	TGTGCCAGCAGCCTAATGGACAGGTTCTCAAATTCACCCCTCCACTTT
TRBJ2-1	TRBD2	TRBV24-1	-	CATSDGTSGFDEQFF	TGTGCCACCAGTGATGGGACTAGCGGGTTCGATGAGCAGTTCTTC
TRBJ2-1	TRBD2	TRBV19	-	CASRKSPGTSGYNEQFF	TGTGCCAGTAGGAAAAGTCCCGGGACTAGCGGGTACAATGAGCAGTTCTTC
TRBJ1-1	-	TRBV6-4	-	CASPRTSWEAFF	TGTGCCAGTCCCCGGACGAGTTGGGAGGCTTTCTTT
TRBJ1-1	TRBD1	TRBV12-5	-	CASGLVLFPRGRDTEAFF	TGTGCTAGTGGTTTGGTACTATTTCCGAGGGGGCGGGATACTGAAGCTTTCTTT
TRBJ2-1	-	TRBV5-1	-	CASSLGLGNEQFF	TGCGCCAGCAGCTTGGGGCTAGGCAATGAGCAGTTCTTC
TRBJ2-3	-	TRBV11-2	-	CASSLSSAFTDTQYF	TGTGCCAGCAGCCTCTCTAGCGCCTTCACAGATACGCAGTATTTT
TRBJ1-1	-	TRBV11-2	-	CASSLEEGTEAFF	TGTGCCAGCAGCTTAGAGGAGGGGACTGAAGCTTTCTTT
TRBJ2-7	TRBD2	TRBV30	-	CAWSEAGKQYF	TGTGCCTGGAGTGAAGCGGGAAAGCAGTACTTC
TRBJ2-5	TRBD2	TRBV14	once	CASSQEGRLGEGQETQYF	TGTGCCAGCAGCCAAGAAGGCCGGTTGGGGGAGGGCCAGGAGACCCAGTACTTC
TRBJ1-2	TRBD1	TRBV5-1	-	CASSQLTGSEGYTF	TGCGCCAGCAGCCAATTGACAGGGTCGGAAGGCTACACCTTC